This TCR beta chain was observed in a study of low-dose radiotherapy and immunotherapy resistance in tumors. Study information: The regimen for patients comprised intravenous nivolumab 240 mg every two weeks plus intravenous ipilimumab 1 mg/kg every six weeks.

TRAV- and TRBV-specific primers were used for first-strand cDNA, which covered alpha and beta chains. TCRs were put through approximately 20 PCR cycles of amplification with Phusion. A constant-region primer and the V-primer adapter served as the primer pair. In vitro transcription served to amplify the mRNA that had been isolated. Using its own MiXCR run on the reads, TCRdb lists one record per CDR3 protein. The sample has 11,000 to 15,000 distinct CDR3 sequences, about 75% seen once. Germline loops: CDR1 SGHNT, CDR2 YYREEE (reference sequence). This CDR3 is 15 amino acids long. The V end was cut by 0 bases, the J end by 5 bases, with 14 bases between. Eligibility required advanced solid tumors lacking tumor-infiltrating lymphocytes.

The chain combines TRBV5-4 with TRBJ2-5, with a weak D call TRBD2 (5 bases). The receptor was derived from a human donor with advanced metastatic prostate, ovarian, gallbladder or colorectal cancer (not recorded which). This table probably holds off-target reads from a library built for another chain. The CDR3 region is CASSLVALGRETQYF. The CDR3 DNA reads as TGTGCCAGCAGCTTGGTCGCACTAGGTCGGGAGACCCAGTACTTC.